These 11 T cell receptor beta chains were sequenced from one sample in a study of identical twins. TCRdb analysed the 5' RACE reads with MiXCR anew, one entry per CDR3 protein. The data hold around 300,000 distinct CDR3 sequences, with 6.5% to 9.5% observed a single time. These data were likewise used in another study, on yellow fever vaccine responses in identical twins.

The sequencing sample was made of memory (CD45RO+) T cells sorted from blood. These receptors came from a woman aged 18-29 years in good health.

This clonotype was found a few times. The chain combines TRBV4-2 with TRBJ2-1, with 9 bases aligning to TRBD1. The CDR3 spans 15 residues. V was pared by 0 bases and J by 8 bases, with 5 bases of the junction left unmatched. Germline CDR1 LGHNA, CDR2 YNFKEQ. CDR3 nucleotides: TGTGCCAGCAGCCAAGAGAGGGACAGGGACTATGAGCAGTTCTTC. It translates to CASSQERDRDYEQFF.

This clonotype has at least ten counts. The chain combines TRBV29-1 with TRBJ2-5; TRBD2 agrees at 7 bases. This CDR3 is built from 12 residues. In germline, CDR1 is SQVTM, CDR2 ANQGSEA. V dropped 4 bases and J dropped 5; count of bases not matched to a gene: 4. Written as DNA, the CDR3 is TGCAGCGTTGGTCAGGGAGGGGAGACCCAGTACTTC. It is translated as CSVGQGGETQYF.

The V and J genes are TRBV3-1 and TRBJ2-3; 13 bases are a match to TRBD2. After removal of 4 bases from V and 3 bases from J, the junction contained 10 bases not matched to a gene. CDR1 is LGHDT and CDR2 is YNNKEL in the germline V gene (reference sequence). The CDR3 length is 18 residues. The CDR3 DNA follows: TGTGCCAGCAGCCGGAAGGCAACGGGACTAGCGGGAACAGATACGCAGTATTTT. Translating it yields CASSRKATGLAGTDTQYF.

This clonotype was picked up many times. The rearrangement links TRBV5-1 to TRBJ2-3; 8 bases map to TRBD2. This CDR3 comprises 17 residues. CDR1 and CDR2 (germline): SGHRS, YFSETQ. J gave up 2 bases and V 4 bases, and 12 bases lay outside the gene matches. CDR3 coding DNA: TGCGCCAGCAGCCCTATTGTCGGGGGGGCCCTCACAGATACGCAGTATTTT. It encodes CASSPIVGGALTDTQYF. Full variable domain (remainder filled in from reference TRBV5-1 and TRBJ2-3): KAGVTQTPRYLIKTRGQQVTLSCSPISGHRSVSWYQQTPGQGLQFLFEYFSETQRNKGNFPGRFSGRQFSNSRSEMNVSTLELGDSALYLCASSPIVGGALTDTQYFGPGTRLTVL.

This clonotype was detected a few times. V usage is TRBV7-9 and J usage is TRBJ1-1; the match to TRBD1 covers 7 bases. V shed 1 base, J shed 7 bases, and the junction held 6 bases outside the gene matches. This CDR3 has 14 residues. CDR1 is SEHNR, CDR2 FQNEAQ, per germline (reference sequence). The CDR3 nucleotides read TGTGCCAGCAGCTTAGGACAGGGTCGCAATGAAGCTTTCTTT. Translating it yields CASSLGQGRNEAFF.

This clonotype turned up a few times. The chain employs TRBV5-5 and TRBJ2-3; D gene ambiguous. This CDR3 spans 14 amino acids. Germline V gene sequence: CDR1 SGHKS, CDR2 YYEKEE (reference sequence). The V and J ends lost 5 bases and 0 bases respectively, with 10 bases between them. CDR3 bases: TGTGCCAGCAGATACCTGTCTAGCACAGATACGCAGTATTTT. Protein: CASRYLSSTDTQYF.

The table lists this clonotype with many counts. The chain recombines TRBV2 with TRBJ2-3, with TRBD2 matching over 10 bases. V was pared by 5 bases and J by 2 bases, with 16 bases of the junction left unmatched. Germline CDR1 SNHLY, CDR2 FYNNEI. This CDR3 has 19 residues. CDR3 protein: CASSSSGSRKRTATDTQYF. The DNA of the CDR3 is TGTGCCAGCAGTTCTAGCGGGAGTAGAAAGCGGACCGCCACAGATACGCAGTATTTT.

A word on this clonotype: A single base separates this from a much larger clone, so it may be a read error. The chain links TRBV5-1 to TRBJ2-1, with a possible D match to TRBD2 (6 bases). Trimming shortened V by 4 bases and J by 5 bases, and 13 bases separated the two germline ends. The V gene's germline CDR1 is SGHRS and CDR2 YFSETQ. There are 14 residues in the CDR3. CDR3 amino acids: CASSAGRGNNEQFF. Here the CDR3 DNA reads TGCGCCAGCAGCGCGGGACGGGGGAACAATGAGCAGTTCTTC.

The genes are TRBV27 and TRBJ1-1; 8 bases align to TRBD1. With 0 bases clipped from V and 3 bases from J, the junction kept 3 bases outside the gene matches. The germline gives CDR1 MNHEY, CDR2 SMNVEV (reference sequence). The CDR3 sequence is 15 residues long. Here the CDR3 reads CASSLSPGGYTEAFF. The CDR3, as DNA: TGTGCCAGCAGTTTATCGCCAGGGGGCTACACTGAAGCTTTCTTT.

This clonotype was seen a few times. The V gene is TRBV9, the J gene TRBJ2-1; tentatively, D is TRBD1 or TRBD2 (7 bases each). The CDR3 runs 15 residues. Trimming pared 1 base from V and 10 bases from J, leaving 18 bases between. Germline lookup yields CDR1 SGDLS and CDR2 YYNGEE. The CDR3 loop reads CASSVQGGGGGEQFF. DNA for the CDR3: TGTGCCAGCAGCGTACAGGGGGGAGGGGGAGGGGAGCAGTTCTTC.

This chain joins TRBV7-8 and TRBJ1-4; D is unresolved. Germline V gives CDR1 SGHVS, CDR2 FQNEAQ. Trimming took 5 bases from V and 3 from J, leaving 19 bases between them. This CDR3 comprises 17 residues. The DNA of the CDR3 is TGTGCCAGCAGCATAAGGGCCGCTTCCACAGCTAATGAAAAACTGTTTTTT. Protein sequence: CASSIRAASTANEKLFF.